This entry concerns a single T cell receptor beta chain. Its antigen is not known. In the PCR, 60 Vbeta and 13 Jbeta primers were used. Libraries were prepared by immunoSEQ multiplex PCR; TCRdb keeps only in-frame clonotypes and omits some of them. The sample holds around 220,000 clones, more than 65% seen once. The sample belongs to a study of cytomegalovirus exposure and HLA in healthy donors. General study points: The study labeled approximately 150 TCR beta chains cytomegalovirus-associated. Previous analysis showed most TCR beta V segments were productive about 87% or about 30% of the time. Later analysis placed DRB1 highest and HLA-C lowest in TCR association rates, which differed by HLA locus. Available immune exposure information was restricted to CMV serostatus only.

This receptor was identified in a woman aged 30 to 39 in good health and CMV-seronegative. The sequenced material came from PBMCs.

CDR3 residues: CASSLYLYNEQFF. CDR3 DNA sequence: TGTGCCAGCAGCCTCTACCTCTACAATGAGCAGTTCTTC. This rearrangement joins TRBV4-2 to TRBJ2-1; no clear D gene. CDR1 and CDR2 (germline): LGHNA, YNFKEQ. This CDR3 comprises 13 residues. Trimming removed 4 bases at V and 3 bases at J, with 7 bases between.